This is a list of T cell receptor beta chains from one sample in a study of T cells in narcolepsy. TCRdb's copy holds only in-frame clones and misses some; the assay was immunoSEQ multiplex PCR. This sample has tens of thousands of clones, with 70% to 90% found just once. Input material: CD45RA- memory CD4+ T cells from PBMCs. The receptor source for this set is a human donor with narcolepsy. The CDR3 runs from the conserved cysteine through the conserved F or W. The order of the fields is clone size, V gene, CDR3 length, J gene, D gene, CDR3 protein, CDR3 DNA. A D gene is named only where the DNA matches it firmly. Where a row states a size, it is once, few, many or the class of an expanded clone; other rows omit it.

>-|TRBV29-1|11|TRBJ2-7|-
CSVEIGNEQYF
TGCAGCGTTGAAATAGGGAACGAGCAGTACTTC
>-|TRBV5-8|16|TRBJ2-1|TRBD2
CASSLDGRRSYNEQFF
TGTGCCAGCAGCTTGGACGGGAGGAGGTCCTACAATGAGCAGTTCTTC
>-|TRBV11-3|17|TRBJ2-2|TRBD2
CASSHSTSGWNTGELFF
TGTGCCAGCAGCCATTCGACTAGCGGGTGGAACACCGGGGAGCTGTTTTTT
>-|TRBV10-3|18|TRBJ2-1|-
CAISESTGRRSSYNEQFF
TGTGCCATCAGTGAGTCGACGGGGAGGAGGAGCTCCTACAATGAGCAGTTCTTC
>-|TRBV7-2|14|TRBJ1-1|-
CASSPLGSRAEAFF
TGTGCCAGCAGCCCGCTGGGCAGCCGGGCAGAAGCTTTCTTT
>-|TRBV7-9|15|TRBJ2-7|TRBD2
CASSLISGRMNEQYF
TGTGCCAGCAGCTTAATCAGCGGGAGGATGAACGAGCAGTACTTC
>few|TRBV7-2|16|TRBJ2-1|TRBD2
CASSLSTGGAYNEQFF
TGTGCCAGCAGCTTATCAACGGGAGGAGCCTACAATGAGCAGTTCTTC
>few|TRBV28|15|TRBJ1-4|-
CASRHGGVLGEKLFF
TGTGCCAGCAGACATGGAGGGGTTTTGGGCGAAAAACTGTTTTTT
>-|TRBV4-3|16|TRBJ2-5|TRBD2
CASSQSGAGDGETQYF
TGCGCCAGCAGCCAATCCGGGGCGGGAGATGGGGAGACCCAGTACTTC
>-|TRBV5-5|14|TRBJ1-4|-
CASSALGTNEKLFF
TGTGCCAGCAGCGCACTAGGTACTAATGAAAAACTGTTTTTT
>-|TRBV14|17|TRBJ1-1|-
CASSQTLSGNLPPEAFF
TGTGCCAGCAGCCAAACGCTCTCAGGCAACCTACCCCCTGAAGCTTTCTTT
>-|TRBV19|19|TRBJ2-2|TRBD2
CASSRSGTSGTPNTGELFF
TGTGCCAGTAGTCGTTCGGGGACTAGCGGGACTCCGAACACCGGGGAGCTGTTTTTT
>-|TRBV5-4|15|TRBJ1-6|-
CASSLDGGRNSPLHF
TGTGCCAGCAGCTTGGACGGGGGTCGGAATTCACCCCTCCACTTT
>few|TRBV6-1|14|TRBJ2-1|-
CASSEFGGGVSQFF
TGTGCCAGCAGTGAATTCGGTGGTGGGGTTTCGCAGTTCTTC
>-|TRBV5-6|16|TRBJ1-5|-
CASSLGFVGSNQPQHF
TGTGCCAGCAGCTTGGGGTTTGTGGGAAGCAATCAGCCCCAGCATTTT
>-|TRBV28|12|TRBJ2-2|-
CASSFFPGELFF
TGTGCCAGCAGTTTTTTCCCCGGGGAGCTGTTTTTT
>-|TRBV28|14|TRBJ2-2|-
CASSRNTGPGELFF
TGTGCCAGCAGCCGCAATACAGGGCCCGGGGAGCTGTTTTTT
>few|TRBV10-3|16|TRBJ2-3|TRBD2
CAISDFRAGVEDTQYF
TGTGCCATCAGTGATTTTCGTGCGGGAGTAGAAGATACGCAGTATTTT
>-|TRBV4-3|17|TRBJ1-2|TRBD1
CASSQGTSGTGDELYTF
TGCGCCAGCAGCCAAGGGACCAGCGGAACAGGGGACGAACTTTACACCTTC
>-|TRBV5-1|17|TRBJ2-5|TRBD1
CASSLETGQGLGETQYF
TGCGCCAGCAGCTTGGAGACGGGACAGGGATTGGGCGAGACCCAGTACTTC
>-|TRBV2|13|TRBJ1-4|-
CASSGWGGEKLFF
TGTGCCAGCAGTGGATGGGGGGGTGAAAAACTGTTTTTT
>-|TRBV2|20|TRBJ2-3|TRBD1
CASSEWAGGGGYFGTDTQYF
TGTGCCAGCAGTGAATGGGCAGGGGGCGGAGGGTATTTTGGCACAGATACGCAGTATTTT
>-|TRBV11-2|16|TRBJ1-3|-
CASSSPRQAPGNTIYF
TGTGCCAGCAGCTCTCCTAGACAGGCACCGGGAAACACCATATATTTT
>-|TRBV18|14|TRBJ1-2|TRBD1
CASSPEGQGWGYTF
TGTGCCAGCTCACCTGAAGGACAGGGATGGGGCTACACCTTC
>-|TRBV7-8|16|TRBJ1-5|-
CASSLGRGVGNQPQHF
TGTGCCAGCAGCTTAGGGCGCGGGGTAGGCAATCAGCCCCAGCATTTT
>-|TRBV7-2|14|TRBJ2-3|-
CASSLGPVPDTQYF
TGTGCCAGCAGCTTAGGCCCGGTTCCAGATACGCAGTATTTT
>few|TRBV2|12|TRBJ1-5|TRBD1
CASSRQGGAQHF
TGTGCCAGCAGTCGTCAGGGGGGGGCCCAGCATTTT
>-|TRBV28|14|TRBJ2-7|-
CASRQGLGSYEQYF
TGTGCCAGCAGACAGGGCCTGGGCTCCTACGAGCAGTACTTC
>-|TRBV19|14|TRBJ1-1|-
CASSMIFANTEAFF
TGTGCCAGTAGTATGATATTTGCGAACACTGAAGCTTTCTTT